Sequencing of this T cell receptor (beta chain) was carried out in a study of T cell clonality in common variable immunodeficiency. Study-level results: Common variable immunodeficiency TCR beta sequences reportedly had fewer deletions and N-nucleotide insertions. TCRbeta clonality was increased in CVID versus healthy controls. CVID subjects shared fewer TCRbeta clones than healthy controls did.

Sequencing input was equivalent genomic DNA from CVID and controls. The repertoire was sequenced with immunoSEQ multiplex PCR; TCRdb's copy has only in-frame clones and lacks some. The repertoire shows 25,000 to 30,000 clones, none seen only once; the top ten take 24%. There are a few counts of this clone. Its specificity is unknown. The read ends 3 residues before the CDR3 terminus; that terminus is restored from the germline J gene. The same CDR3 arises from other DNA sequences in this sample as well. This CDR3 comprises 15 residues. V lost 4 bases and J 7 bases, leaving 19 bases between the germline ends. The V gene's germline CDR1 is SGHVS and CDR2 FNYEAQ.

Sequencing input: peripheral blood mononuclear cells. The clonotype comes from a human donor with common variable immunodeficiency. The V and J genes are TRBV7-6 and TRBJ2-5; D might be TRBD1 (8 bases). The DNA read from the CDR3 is TGTGCCAGCAGCTCAGGACAGGGAGGGTCTGGGACC. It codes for CASSSGQGGSGT. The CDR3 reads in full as CASSSGQGGSGTQYF.